Ten or more counts support the clone carrying this T cell receptor beta chain. Amplification yielded TCR beta CDR3 regions, with RNA transcripts as the source. The HTBI primer set served for first-round RT-PCR of the TCR CDR3. One entry per CDR3 protein results from TCRdb running MiXCR on the multiplex PCR reads. The sample holds hundreds of thousands of distinct CDR3 sequences, roughly 15% seen once. This sample is drawn from a study of T cells in Graves' hyperthyroidism and ophthalmopathy. Germline CDR1 reads SGHAT; CDR2 reads FQNNGV. Trimming removed 4 bases from V and 5 bases from J; junction bases left unmatched: 6. The CDR3 has 16 amino acids.

The chain combines TRBV11-2 with TRBJ2-5, with 14 bases identical to TRBD2. What was sequenced was blood. The TCR originated in a woman between 35 and 50 years old with Graves' ophthalmopathy. This chain's CDR3 is CASSSRLAGGPETQYF. The DNA of the CDR3 is TGTGCCAGCAGCTCGCGACTAGCGGGGGGGCCGGAGACCCAGTACTTC. The full variable domain, with the rest looked up from reference TRBV11-2 and TRBJ2-5, is EAGVAQSPRYKIIEKRQSVAFWCNPISGHATLYWYQQILGQGPKLLIQFQNNGVVDDSQLPKDRFSAERLKGVDSTLKIQPAKLEDSAVYLCASSSRLAGGPETQYFGPGTRLLVL.